The 4 T cell receptor beta chains below come from one sample, sequenced in a study of beta chain features in type 1 diabetes. Every isolated RNA sample was fully reverse transcribed, so sequencing captured expressed TCRB transcripts. Sequencing used immunoSEQ multiplex PCR; TCRdb keeps in-frame clones, though not all of them. This sample has around 140,000 clones, with around 10% found just once. Study outcomes and limitations: Among patients with Type 1 diabetes, TCRB CDR3s were moderately but significantly shorter in every one of the four CD4+ subsets.

Antigens of these TCRs are unknown. Specimen: central memory CD4+ T cells from blood. The receptor source for this set is a young man with type 1 diabetes.

This clone has only a few counts. The CDR3 region is CAWGGQGGFSRRGYTF. The DNA for the CDR3 is TGTGCCTGGGGTGGACAGGGAGGATTTTCTCGTCGCGGCTACACCTTC. The V gene is TRBV30, the J gene TRBJ1-2; the match to TRBD1 covers 8 bases. Germline assignment: CDR1 GTSNPN and CDR2 SVGIG (reference sequence). This CDR3 has 16 amino acids. The V segment lost 5 bases and the J segment 8 bases; nucleotides outside the gene matches: 19.

This sequence joins TRBV7-8 and TRBJ2-7, with TRBD1 identical over 10 bases. Germline CDR1 reads SGHVS; CDR2 reads FQNEAQ. The CDR3 runs to 16 residues. V trimming: 3 bases; J trimming: 6 bases; junction bases outside the gene matches: 11. The CDR3 reads CASSLMTGGAGVEQYF. The CDR3 DNA reads TGTGCCAGCAGCTTGATGACAGGGGGCGCCGGGGTCGAGCAGTACTTC.

The table lists this clone with a few counts. The chain uses TRBV28 and TRBJ1-5; maybe TRBD1 (5 bases). CDR3 length: 13 amino acids. Trimming cost V 3 bases and J 6 bases, with 9 bases left between them. CDR1 is MDHEN, CDR2 SYDVKM, per germline. The DNA of the CDR3 is TGTGCCAGCAGTTTCGCCAGGGCTCAGCCCCAGCATTTT. It yields the protein CASSFARAQPQHF.

The chain is built from TRBV30 and TRBJ1-2, with a tentative D call TRBD1 (5 bases). Germline V gene data show CDR1 as GTSNPN and CDR2 as SVGIG (reference sequence). The CDR3 covers 13 residues. V was trimmed by 3 bases and J by 4 bases, leaving 12 bases between them. The CDR3 bases are TGTGCCTGGAGCGTCGGAGGGGCCTATGGCTACACCTTC. This translates into CAWSVGGAYGYTF.